The sequence of this T cell receptor (beta chain) was determined in a study of blood T cell repertoires in COVID-19 (dated by TCRdb to about 2020). For the wider study: Collaborator samples came from the United States, Italy and Spain and covered acute and convalescent phases of COVID-19. The material from the prospective study consisted of cDNA or gDNA derived from T cells, B-cell-depleted T cells, or PBMCs. Deeply sampled blood TCRbeta repertoires from subjects exposed to, actively infected with, or recovered from COVID-19 were included in the dataset. The repertoires were released in a freely available public database intended as a resource for research on the immune response to SARS-CoV-2. The samples were drawn from two sources: the first 160 participants of the ongoing ImmuneRACE study, and about 1,300 subjects contributed by 6 global collaborators. The sample metadata nearly always contained a de-identified subject ID, COVID-19 status, age in years and sex. Where available, HLA class I and class II types were obtained from metadata supplied by the sample provider rather than from assay-based typing. Broad study findings and their caveats: The quantity of clinical and demographic metadata differed by source and by participant and was supplied without curation.

Comments on this clone: It lacks a known antigen. It has no much larger one-base neighbor in the sample; base qualities were not kept.

The junction carries 9 bases between V and J, which are trimmed by 5 bases and 3 bases respectively. The germline V gene encodes CDR1 SGHTA and CDR2 FQGTGA. The CDR3 covers 13 residues, taking in both the cysteine and the phenylalanine. Only CDR3 DNA remains: 39 bases, in frame from the first base. The immunoSEQ Assay, a bias-controlled multiplex PCR, was used to amplify TCRbeta CDR3 regions from genomic DNA. Per the original workflow: Nucleated cell counts per sample were estimated from amplification of reference gene primers within the assay. To quantify the absolute abundance of each unique TCRbeta CDR3 rearrangement, sequence reads were collapsed and filtered. For each sample, productive Simpson clonality was calculated as the square root of Simpson's diversity index over productive rearrangements. The table comes from immuneACCESS by way of TCRdb, which keeps in-frame sequences with V and J called. Part of the clones is missing from these tables; in studies checked, under half for an unresolved V gene and the rest for unknown reasons. The V and J calls and the clone size are those of that table, but D and trimming were determined from the DNA. A total of fewer than 400,000 clones appear in this sample, 85% of them only once. The ten largest make up roughly 3.9% of the sample.

Each collaborating institution followed its own protocols to collect whole blood in K2EDTA tubes. For TCRbeta analysis, collaborators shipped samples in one of three forms: frozen whole blood, isolated PBMCs, or DNA extracted from either of those sample types. The sequenced sample was peripheral blood. The V gene is TRBV7-3 and the J gene is TRBJ2-3; TRBD2 is a possible D gene, resting on 6 matching bases. The receptor comes from a woman aged 18-30 years with acute or convalescent COVID-19. The nucleotide sequence reads as follows: TGTGCCAGCAGCGGGGGGACGACAGATACGCAGTATTTT. This translates into CASSGGTTDTQYF.